The 19 T cell receptor beta chains reported below all come from one sample, sequenced in a study of early T cells in non-severe SARS-CoV-2 infection. From the 5' RACE reads, TCRdb called clonotypes with MiXCR, one entry per CDR3 protein. In the table there are fewer than 25,000 distinct CDR3 sequences, less than 5% of which are singletons. The sequenced sample consisted of whole blood. The receptors derive from an adult who was a healthcare worker with PCR-confirmed SARS-CoV-2 infection or an uninfected control (not recorded which).

Regarding this clonotype: This could be a read error, since a much larger clone is one nucleotide away. As DNA, the CDR3 is TGTGCCAGCCAGACGAGGACCTATAATTCACCCCACCACTTT. It is translated as CASQTRTYNSPHHF. V and J are TRBV6-2 or TRBV6-3 and TRBJ1-6; D not resolved. The germline CDR1 and CDR2 sequences are MNHEY and SVGEGT. The CDR3 totals 14 residues.

This clonotype was seen ten or more times. J is TRBJ2-5 and V is TRBV15, with a tentative D call TRBD2 (5 bases). Deletions cut 1 base from V and 5 bases from J, with 8 bases between. The germline V gene encodes CDR1 LNHNV and CDR2 YYDKDF (reference sequence). The CDR3 contains 13 residues. The CDR3 here is CATSRGELETQYF. CDR3 sequence (DNA): TGTGCCACCAGCAGAGGGGAGTTGGAGACCCAGTACTTC.

In its sample, this clonotype was seen many times. V usage is TRBV25-1 and J usage is TRBJ2-1, with D maybe TRBD2 (6 bases). Trimming pared 3 bases from V and 6 bases from J, leaving 24 bases between. Germline assignment: CDR1 MGHDK and CDR2 SYGVNS. The CDR3 contains 18 residues. CDR3 DNA: TGTGCCAGCAGTGATTCCCGTCGGGGGAAGGATGGTGGCAATGAGCAGTTCTTC. Amino acids: CASSDSRRGKDGGNEQFF.

This clonotype appeared many times. The V call is TRBV20-1, the J call TRBJ2-1; D perhaps matches TRBD2 (5 bases). Trimming left V 1 base short and J 7 bases short, with 8 bases between. Germline CDR1 is DFQATT and CDR2 is SNEGSKA (reference sequence). This CDR3 comprises 12 residues. In DNA, the CDR3 is TGCAGTGCTAGAGTTCGAGGGAATGAGCAGTTCTTC. This sequence encodes CSARVRGNEQFF.

The chain has TRBV6-5 and TRBJ2-3, with 9 bases fitting TRBD1. Germline-derived CDR1 and CDR2 are MNHEY and SVGAGI. The CDR3 covers 15 residues. Trimming cost V 6 bases and J 2 bases; bases outside gene matches: 6. The CDR3 reads CASSAGQGLTDTQYF. The DNA for the CDR3 is TGTGCCAGCAGCGCTGGACAGGGGCTCACAGATACGCAGTATTTT.

The table lists this clonotype with many counts. The rearrangement links TRBV25-1 to TRBJ1-2; the match to TRBD1 covers 7 bases. The CDR3 length is 14 residues. After removal of 6 bases from V and 8 bases from J, the junction contained 12 bases not matched to a gene. Germline CDR1 MGHDK, CDR2 SYGVNS. The CDR3 loop is CASRDINRGSGYTF. CDR3 nucleotide sequence: TGTGCCAGCAGGGACATAAACAGGGGCTCCGGCTACACCTTC.

The gene calls are TRBV28 and TRBJ1-2; 8 bases are shared with TRBD1. CDR3 length: 15 residues. Losses at the gene ends were 1 base for V and 8 bases for J; bases not matched to a gene: 9. Germline V gene sequence: CDR1 MDHEN, CDR2 SYDVKM. The DNA of the CDR3 is TGTGCCAGCAGTTTATCCTGGCGACAGGGGAACGGCTACACCTTC. It translates to CASSLSWRQGNGYTF.

The sample holds many counts of this clonotype. This chain joins TRBV6-1 and TRBJ1-5; no reliable D call. Deletions cut 6 bases from V and 6 bases from J, with 15 bases between. Germline V gene lookup returns CDR1 MNHNS and CDR2 SASEGT. The CDR3 spans 14 residues. CDR3 sequence (DNA): TGTGCCAGCAGCGAAACTAGGACCGGTCAGCCCCAGCATTTT. It encodes CASSETRTGQPQHF.

The table lists this clonotype with many counts. This chain joins TRBV9 and TRBJ1-6; D is unresolved. V gave up 2 bases and J gave up 0 bases, with 6 bases separating them. The CDR3 spans 15 residues. The germline V gene has CDR1 SGDLS and CDR2 YYNGEE. The CDR3 region is CASSVSGSYNSPLHF. The CDR3, as DNA: TGTGCCAGCAGCGTTAGTGGCTCCTATAATTCACCCCTCCACTTT. The complete variable domain, with remaining parts taken from reference TRBV9 and TRBJ1-6, reads DSGVTQTPKHLITATGQRVTLRCSPRSGDLSVYWYQQSLDQGLQFLIQYYNGEERAKGNILERFSAQQFPDLHSELNLSSLELGDSALYFCASSVSGSYNSPLHFGNGTRLTVT.

The table lists this clonotype with many counts. In this CDR3 the conserved last residue, phenylalanine or tryptophan, is missing, so a read error is likely. No DNA is shown, since the ends of the CDR3 on it are uncertain; the CDR3 is the one TCRdb lists. The J gene is TRBJ2-1, the V gene TRBV6-8; whether TRBD1, the table's D call, matches the DNA was not checked. The CDR3 adds up to 13 amino acids, both ends counted. Germline values: CDR1 MNHGY, CDR2 SAAAGT. The CDR3 loop reads CASSSPPDRDGEI.

Many counts were recorded for this clonotype. V usage is TRBV10-3 and J usage is TRBJ1-6, with 9 bases that match TRBD1. Germline lookup yields CDR1 ENHRY and CDR2 SYGVKD. The length of the CDR3 is 15 residues. After removal of 6 bases from V and 5 bases from J, the junction contained 5 bases not matched to a gene. Here the CDR3 DNA reads TGTGCCATCAGGCCTGGGACAGGGAATAATTCACCCCTCCACTTT. It specifies CAIRPGTGNNSPLHF.

There are many counts of this clonotype. This chain uses TRBV29-1 with TRBJ1-5; D is unclear. V lost 5 bases and J lost 0, with 8 bases in between. This CDR3 region has 13 residues. Germline V lookup: CDR1 SQVTM, CDR2 ANQGSEA. CDR3 amino acids: CSVRTSSNQPQHF. CDR3 nucleotide sequence: TGCAGCGTTAGGACGTCTAGCAATCAGCCCCAGCATTTT. The complete variable domain, with remaining parts taken from reference TRBV29-1 and TRBJ1-5, reads SAVISQKPSRDICQRGTSLTIQCQVDSQVTMMFWYRQQPGQSLTLIATANQGSEATYESGFVIDKFPISRPNLTFSTLTVSNMSPEDSSIYLCSVRTSSNQPQHFGDGTRLSIL.

Many counts were recorded for this clonotype. The CDR3 loop reads CAISPAMRPNTGELFF. The CDR3 DNA sequence: TGTGCCATCAGCCCAGCTATGAGGCCGAACACCGGGGAGCTGTTTTTT. The rearrangement links TRBV10-3 to TRBJ2-2; no firm D call. The CDR3 totals 16 residues. The V gene's germline CDR1 is ENHRY and CDR2 SYGVKD. The V end was cut by 6 bases, the J end by 0 bases, with 14 bases between.

This clonotype was seen at least ten times. The chain links TRBV6-5 to TRBJ1-1, with D perhaps matching TRBD1 (6 bases). V was clipped by 2 bases and J by 0 bases, with 13 bases between them. CDR3 size: 16 residues. Germline CDR1 MNHEY, CDR2 SVGAGI. CDR3 nucleotides: TGTGCCAGCAGTTACGGCGTTGGGGGCCTGAACACTGAAGCTTTCTTT. Residues: CASSYGVGGLNTEAFF.

By proportion, this clonotype is medium-sized. V and J are TRBV9 and TRBJ2-7, with a weak D call TRBD2 (7 bases). Germline-derived CDR1 and CDR2 are SGDLS and YYNGEE. This CDR3 has 15 residues. Trimming left V 4 bases short and J 4 bases short, with 18 bases between. The CDR3 nucleotides read TGTGCCAGCAGCCGGAGGGGGGGCGGTTTGTACGAGCAGTACTTC. Translating it yields CASSRRGGGLYEQYF.

The chain employs TRBV11-2 and TRBJ2-1; tentatively, D is TRBD1 or TRBD2 (5 bases each). CDR1 is SGHAT and CDR2 is FQNNGV in the germline V gene. The CDR3 length is 15 residues. Trimming shortened V by 2 bases and J by 8 bases, and 16 bases separated the two germline ends. The CDR3 loop is CASSLSEGLRDEQFF. DNA for the CDR3: TGTGCCAGCAGCTTATCAGAGGGGTTAAGGGATGAGCAGTTCTTC.

This clonotype was detected ten times or more. An end of the junction does not agree with germline; a read error may underlie this. The gene calls are TRBV4-2 and TRBJ2-6, with D perhaps assigned TRBD1 or TRBD2 (6 bases each). Germline CDR1 reads LGHNA; CDR2 reads YNFKEQ. This CDR3 has 15 amino acids. The CDR3 DNA reads TGTGCCAGCAGCCAAGGGACGCCGGGGGCCAACGTCCTGATTTTC. This gives the protein CASSQGTPGANVLIF.

This clonotype ranks as medium-sized (0.01 to 0.1%). The rearrangement uses TRBV7-9 and TRBJ2-5; possible D gene TRBD1, 5 bases. The CDR3 has 14 residues. V dropped 3 bases and J dropped 3 bases, with 11 bases sitting between them. Germline-derived CDR1 and CDR2 are SEHNR and FQNEAQ (reference sequence). In nucleotides, the CDR3 is TGTGCCAGCAGCTTGGGGCAGGAAGAAGAGACCCAGTACTTC. Translation: CASSLGQEEETQYF. The whole variable domain, filled in from reference TRBV7-9 and TRBJ2-5, reads DTGVSQNPRHKITKRGQNVTFRCDPISEHNRLYWYRQTLGQGPEFLTYFQNEAQLEKSRLLSDRFSAERPKGSFSTLEIQRTEQGDSAMYLCASSLGQEEETQYFGPGTRLLVL.

This clonotype came up a few times. The chain employs TRBV5-1 and TRBJ1-1, with 7 nucleotides matching TRBD1. The J segment lost 7 bases and the V segment lost 0 bases, leaving 6 bases of the junction unmatched. The germline V gene encodes CDR1 SGHRS and CDR2 YFSETQ. This CDR3 is 14 amino acids long. The CDR3 DNA is TGCGCCAGCAGCTTGGGAGGGGGCGAAGATGAAGCTTTCTTT. Encoded protein: CASSLGGGEDEAFF.